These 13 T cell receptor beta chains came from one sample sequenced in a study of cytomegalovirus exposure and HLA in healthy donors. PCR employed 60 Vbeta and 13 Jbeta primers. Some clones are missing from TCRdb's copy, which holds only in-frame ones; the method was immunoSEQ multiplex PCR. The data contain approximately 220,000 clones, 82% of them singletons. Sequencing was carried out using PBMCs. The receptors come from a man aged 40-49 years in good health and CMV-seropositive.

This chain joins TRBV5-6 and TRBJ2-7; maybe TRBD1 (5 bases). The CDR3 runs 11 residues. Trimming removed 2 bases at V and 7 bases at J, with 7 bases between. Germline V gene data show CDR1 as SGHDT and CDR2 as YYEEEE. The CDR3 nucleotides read TGTGCCAGCAGCTTTTCAGGGGAGCAGTACGTC. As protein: CASSFSGEQYV.

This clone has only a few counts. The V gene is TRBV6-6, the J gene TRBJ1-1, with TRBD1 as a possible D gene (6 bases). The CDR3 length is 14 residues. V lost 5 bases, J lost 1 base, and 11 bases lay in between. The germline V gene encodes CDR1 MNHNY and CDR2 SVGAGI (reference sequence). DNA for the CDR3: TGTGCCAGCAGTGAGACAGGCCGGAACACTGAAGCTTTCTTT. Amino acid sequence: CASSETGRNTEAFF.

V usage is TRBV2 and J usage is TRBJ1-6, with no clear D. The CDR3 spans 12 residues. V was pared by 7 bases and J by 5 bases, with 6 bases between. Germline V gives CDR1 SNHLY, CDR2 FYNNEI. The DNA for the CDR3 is TGTGCCAGCAAACAGAATAATTCACCCCTCCACTTT. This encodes CASKQNNSPLHF. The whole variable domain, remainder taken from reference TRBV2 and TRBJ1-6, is EPEVTQTPSHQVTQMGQEVILRCVPISNHLYFYWYRQILGQKVEFLVSFYNNEISEKSEIFDDQFSVERPDGSNFTLKIRSTKLEDSAMYFCASKQNNSPLHFGNGTRLTVT.

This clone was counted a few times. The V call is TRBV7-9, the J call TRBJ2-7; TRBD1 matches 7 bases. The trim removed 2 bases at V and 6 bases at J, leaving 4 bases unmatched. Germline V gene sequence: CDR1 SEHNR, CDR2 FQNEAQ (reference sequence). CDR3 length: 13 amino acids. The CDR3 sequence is CASSLTGDLEQYV. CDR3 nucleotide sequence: TGTGCCAGCAGCTTAACAGGGGATCTCGAGCAGTACGTC.

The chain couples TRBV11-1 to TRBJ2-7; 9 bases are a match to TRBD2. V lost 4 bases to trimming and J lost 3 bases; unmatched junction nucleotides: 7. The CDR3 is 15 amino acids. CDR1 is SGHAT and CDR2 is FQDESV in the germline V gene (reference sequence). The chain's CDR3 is CASSSTSGAYYEQYF. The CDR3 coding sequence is TGTGCCAGCAGCTCGACTAGCGGCGCCTACTACGAGCAGTACTTC.

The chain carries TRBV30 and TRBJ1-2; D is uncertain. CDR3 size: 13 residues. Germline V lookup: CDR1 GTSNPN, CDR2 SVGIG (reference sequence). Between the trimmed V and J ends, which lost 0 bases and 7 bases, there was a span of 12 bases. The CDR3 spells CAWSVFVVGGYTF. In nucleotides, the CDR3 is TGTGCCTGGAGTGTATTCGTGGTCGGTGGCTACACCTTC.

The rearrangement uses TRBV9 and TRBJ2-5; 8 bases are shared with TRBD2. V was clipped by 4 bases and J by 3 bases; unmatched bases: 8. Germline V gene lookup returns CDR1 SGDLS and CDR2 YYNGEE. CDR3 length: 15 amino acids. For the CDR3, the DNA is TGTGCCAGCAGCTTCTCGAGCGGGGGTAAAGAGACCCAGTACTTC. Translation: CASSFSSGGKETQYF. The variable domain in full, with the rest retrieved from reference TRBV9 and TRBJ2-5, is DSGVTQTPKHLITATGQRVTLRCSPRSGDLSVYWYQQSLDQGLQFLIQYYNGEERAKGNILERFSAQQFPDLHSELNLSSLELGDSALYFCASSFSSGGKETQYFGPGTRLLVL.

The CDR3 loop reads CASSLLPRDRLQPQHF. In nucleotides, the CDR3 is TGTGCCAGCAGTTTATTACCCCGGGACAGGTTGCAGCCCCAGCATTTT. This chain connects TRBV27 to TRBJ1-5, with 8 positions matching TRBD1. The germline gives CDR1 MNHEY, CDR2 SMNVEV (reference sequence). V trimming: 1 base; J trimming: 7 bases; junction bases outside the gene matches: 9. The CDR3 runs to 16 residues.

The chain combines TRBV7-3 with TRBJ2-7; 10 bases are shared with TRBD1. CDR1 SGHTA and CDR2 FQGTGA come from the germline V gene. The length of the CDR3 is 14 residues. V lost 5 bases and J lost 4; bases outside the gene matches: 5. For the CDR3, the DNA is TGTGCCAGCAGCAAGGACAGGGGGGAGTACGAGCAGTACTTC. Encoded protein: CASSKDRGEYEQYF.

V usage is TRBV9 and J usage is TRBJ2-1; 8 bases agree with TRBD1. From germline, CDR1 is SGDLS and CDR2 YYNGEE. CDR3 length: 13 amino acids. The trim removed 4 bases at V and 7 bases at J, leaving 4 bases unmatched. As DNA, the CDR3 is TGTGCCAGCAGCCGACAGGGGTTGAATGAGCAGTTCTTC. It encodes CASSRQGLNEQFF.

The CDR3: CASSLTSGTPGELFF. CDR3 DNA sequence: TGTGCCAGCAGCTTGACTAGCGGGACACCCGGGGAGCTGTTTTTT. The V gene is TRBV7-9, the J gene TRBJ2-2; TRBD2 aligns across 11 bases. CDR1 SEHNR and CDR2 FQNEAQ come from the germline V gene (reference sequence). With 3 bases clipped from V and 6 bases from J, the junction kept 3 bases outside the gene matches. The CDR3 is made up of 15 amino acids.

This CDR3 reads CASSPGQGARTEAFF. The CDR3 DNA follows: TGCGCCAGCAGCCCGGGACAGGGGGCGCGCACTGAAGCTTTCTTT. This rearrangement joins TRBV4-1 to TRBJ1-1; TRBD1 aligns across 12 bases. The CDR3 spans 15 residues. Germline-derived CDR1 and CDR2 are MGHRA and YSYEKL. V was clipped by 4 bases and J by 4 bases; unmatched bases: 4.

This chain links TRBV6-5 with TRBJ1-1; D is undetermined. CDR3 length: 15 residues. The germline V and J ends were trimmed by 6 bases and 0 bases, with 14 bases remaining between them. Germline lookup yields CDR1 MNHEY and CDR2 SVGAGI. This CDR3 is CASSKAGFMNTEAFF. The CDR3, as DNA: TGTGCCAGCAGCAAGGCGGGATTCATGAACACTGAAGCTTTCTTT.